The T cell receptor (beta chain) under discussion was sequenced for a study of blood T cell repertoires in COVID-19. In the study overall: Both acute and convalescent COVID-19 samples were obtained from the United States, Italy and Spain. Sources were T cells, B-cell-depleted T cells, or PBMCs; the material itself was cDNA or gDNA.

Unmatched junction bases numbered 7, after V lost 6 bases and J lost 4 bases. CDR3 size: 14 residues. Germline V gene sequence: CDR1 KGHSH, CDR2 LQKENI. The assay was immunoSEQ multiplex PCR, and TCRdb's table has in-frame clones only and misses some. The sample has about 260,000 clones, under 90% seen once. This clone appeared once. This TCR came from a man aged 55 to 69 with acute or convalescent COVID-19. This chain uses TRBV18 with TRBJ2-5, with 8 bases identical to TRBD2. The sequencing sample was made of peripheral blood. CDR3 sequence reads: CASSPGGGPETQYF. DNA for the CDR3: TGTGCCAGCTCCCCCGGCGGGGGGCCAGAGACCCAGTACTTC.